These 6 T cell receptor beta chains came from one sample sequenced in a study of blood T cell repertoires in COVID-19. The assay was immunoSEQ multiplex PCR, and TCRdb's table has in-frame clones only and misses some. The table lists tens of thousands of clones, about 86% of them singletons. The sequencing input was peripheral blood. All receptors come from a man aged 80 or over with active COVID-19.

This clone has only one observation. The chain employs TRBV6-2 or TRBV6-3 and TRBJ2-7, with TRBD1 identical over 7 bases. The V gene end was trimmed by 6 bases and the J gene end by 6 bases; junction bases not matched to a gene: 8. This CDR3 is built from 13 residues. Looked up from germline, CDR1 is MNHEY and CDR2 is SVGEGT. CDR3 amino acids: CASSPDNRGEQYF. CDR3 DNA: TGTGCCAGCAGCCCGGACAACAGGGGCGAGCAGTACTTC.

V is TRBV29-1 and J is TRBJ2-1, with 8 nucleotides matching TRBD2. The CDR3 extends over 16 amino acids. Germline assignment: CDR1 SQVTM and CDR2 ANQGSEA. Trimming took 0 bases from V and 4 from J; bases not matched to a gene: 8. The CDR3 region is CSVEDPGREGYNEQFF. The CDR3 DNA sequence: TGCAGCGTTGAAGACCCGGGCCGGGAGGGTTACAATGAGCAGTTCTTC.

The chain is built from TRBV5-1 and TRBJ2-7; 8 positions match TRBD2. With 0 bases clipped from V and 1 base from J, the junction kept 12 bases outside the gene matches. This CDR3 region has 18 residues. Germline V gene lookup returns CDR1 SGHRS and CDR2 YFSETQ. The CDR3 nucleotides read TGCGCCAGCAGCTTGGGTAGTAGCGGGACGTCCCCATCCTACGAGCAGTACTTC. Protein: CASSLGSSGTSPSYEQYF.

The CDR3 spells CASSLGAVYQETQYF. The CDR3 bases are TGTGCCAGCAGCCTGGGGGCTGTCTACCAAGAGACCCAGTACTTC. The chain combines TRBV9 with TRBJ2-5; D possibly corresponds to TRBD1 (6 bases). V lost 4 bases, J lost 0 bases, and 13 bases lay in between. The length of the CDR3 is 15 residues. Germline assignment: CDR1 SGDLS and CDR2 YYNGEE. Complete variable domain (other parts from reference TRBV9 and TRBJ2-5): DSGVTQTPKHLITATGQRVTLRCSPRSGDLSVYWYQQSLDQGLQFLIQYYNGEERAKGNILERFSAQQFPDLHSELNLSSLELGDSALYFCASSLGAVYQETQYFGPGTRLLVL.

This chain connects TRBV11-2 to TRBJ2-7, with D perhaps matching TRBD2 (5 bases). Trimming took off 4 bases at V and 9 bases at J, with 13 bases between the two ends. CDR1 is SGHAT, CDR2 FQNNGV, per germline. CDR3 length: 12 residues. Written as DNA, the CDR3 is TGTGCCAGCAGCTCCCCCCCGGGGTGGCAGTACTTC. Translated, it gives CASSSPPGWQYF.

The rearrangement uses TRBV5-1 and TRBJ2-2; a possible D gene is TRBD2 (6 bases). The CDR3 is 15 residues long. V was shortened by 0 bases and J by 1 base, with 7 bases between the two germline ends. Germline V gene sequence: CDR1 SGHRS, CDR2 YFSETQ. The CDR3 DNA reads TGCGCCAGCAGCTTGGGCGGGATGAACACCGGGGAGCTGTTTTTT. The encoded protein is CASSLGGMNTGELFF.